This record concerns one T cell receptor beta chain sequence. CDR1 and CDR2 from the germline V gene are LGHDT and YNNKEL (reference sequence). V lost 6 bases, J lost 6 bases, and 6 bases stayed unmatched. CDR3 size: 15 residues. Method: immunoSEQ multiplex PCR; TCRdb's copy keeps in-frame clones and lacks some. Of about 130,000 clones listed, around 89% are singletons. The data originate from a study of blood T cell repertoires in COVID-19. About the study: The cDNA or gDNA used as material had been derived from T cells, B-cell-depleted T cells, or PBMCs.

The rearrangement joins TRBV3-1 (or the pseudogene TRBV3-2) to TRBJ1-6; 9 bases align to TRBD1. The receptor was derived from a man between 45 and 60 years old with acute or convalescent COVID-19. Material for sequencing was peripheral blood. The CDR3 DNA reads TGTGCCAGCAGTTATCCGGGACAGGGTAATTCACCCCTCCACTTT. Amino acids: CASSYPGQGNSPLHF.